A selection of T cell receptor beta chains follows, all from one sample in a study of shared clonotypes between healthy human individuals. Assay: immunoSEQ multiplex PCR; the TCRdb copy retains only in-frame clones and omits some. The sample holds under 1,100,000 clones, around 78% seen once. Source material: memory CD4+ T cells from PBMCs. The receptor set was obtained from a man aged 18 to 30 in good health. Some clones in this sample may be carry-over from other donors' samples. Each CDR3 is given with its conserved first and last residue. D genes are given only for firm matches. Clone size, where shown, is once, few, many, or a class for clones that have expanded.

>TRBV5-1|NA|TRBJ2-2|TRBD1
TGCGCCAGCAGCTTGGGACAGGGGTCTAACACCGGGGAGCTGTTTTTT
CASSLGQGSNTGELFF
>TRBV14|NA|TRBJ2-3|TRBD1
TGTGCCAGCAGCCAAAGTGGGACAGGAACAGATACGCAGTATTTT
CASSQSGTGTDTQYF
>TRBV5-1|once|TRBJ1-1|NA
TGCGCCAGCAGCTCCTCCAGTGTGGGGAGCACTGAAGCTTTCTTT
CASSSSSVGSTEAFF
>TRBV5-1|many|TRBJ2-3|NA
TGCGCCAGCAGCTTGGCGGGAGTGGCAGATACGCAGTATTTT
CASSLAGVADTQYF
>TRBV9|NA|TRBJ2-7|NA
TGTGCCAGCAGCGTAGGGCAATACTCCTACGAGCAGTACTTC
CASSVGQYSYEQYF
>TRBV11-2|NA|TRBJ2-7|NA
TGTGCCAGCAGCTTTAACCCGGCAGACCACGAGCAGTACTTC
CASSFNPADHEQYF
>TRBV10-1|NA|TRBJ1-2|NA
TGCGCCAGCAGTCCGGGTCTAAGCGGTGGCTACACCTTC
CASSPGLSGGYTF
>TRBV2|NA|TRBJ2-1|TRBD1
TGTGCCAGCAGTGGTAACAGGGGGAACAATGAGCAGTTCTTC
CASSGNRGNNEQFF
>TRBV5-6|few|TRBJ2-2|NA
TGTGCCAGCAGCCCCTTCGCGGGAACGGACGGGGAGCTGTTTTTT
CASSPFAGTDGELFF
>TRBV4-2|NA|TRBJ2-5|NA
TGTGCCAGCAGCCAAGATCCATCTCGACAGTCTATGGAGACCCAGTACTTC
CASSQDPSRQSMETQYF
>TRBV5-1|NA|TRBJ1-1|NA
TGCGCCAGCAGCTTTTCATTAGGAGAAGGGGGCACTGAAGCTTTCTTT
CASSFSLGEGGTEAFF
>TRBV2|NA|TRBJ2-3|NA
TGTGCCAGCAGTTCCAGGACCAGCACAGATACGCAGTATTTT
CASSSRTSTDTQYF
>TRBV7-9|NA|TRBJ2-3|NA
TGTGCCAGCAGCTTATTCTTTCTGGGGAGCGAGGATACGCAGTATTTT
CASSLFFLGSEDTQYF
>TRBV4-3|many|TRBJ2-1|NA
TGCGCCAGCAGCCAAGATCCAAGGGGGGTCAGCTCCTACAATGAGCAGTTCTTC
CASSQDPRGVSSYNEQFF
>TRBV5-5|NA|TRBJ2-1|TRBD1
TGTGCCAGCAGCTCCCGGGACAGGGACTGGGATGAGCAGTTCTTC
CASSSRDRDWDEQFF
>TRBV5-4|NA|TRBJ2-3|NA
TGTGCCAGCAGCTTGGACCCAGCACAAGATACGCAGTATTTT
CASSLDPAQDTQYF
>TRBV7-3|NA|TRBJ2-1|NA
TGTGCCAGCAGCCCTGACAGATCTACCTACAATGAGCAGTTCTTC
CASSPDRSTYNEQFF
>TRBV28|NA|TRBJ2-7|NA
TGTGCCAGCAGTCCCCTCGCCCGCTACGAGCAGTACTTC
CASSPLARYEQYF
>TRBV5-1|NA|TRBJ2-7|TRBD2
TGCGCCAGCAGCTTGGAGGCTTCGGGAGCGGGAGGCCAGGTGGGCGAGCAGTACTTC
CASSLEASGAGGQVGEQYF
>TRBV19|few|TRBJ1-1|NA
TGTGCCAGTAGTGCAGGGCGCACTGAAGCTTTCTTT
CASSAGRTEAFF
>TRBV5-1|NA|TRBJ2-3|NA
TGCGCCAGCAGCTTGGCCGTAGTCCCCTCGAGTGATACGCAGTATTTT
CASSLAVVPSSDTQYF
>TRBV30|NA|TRBJ2-4|NA
TGTGCCTGGAGTGTTGGGTTGGACATTCAGTACTTC
CAWSVGLDIQYF
>TRBV18|NA|TRBJ2-1|NA
TGTGCCAGCTCACCTTCGGGTAGTGTTCGGAATGAGCAGTTCTTC
CASSPSGSVRNEQFF
>TRBV14|NA|TRBJ2-4|NA
TGTGCCAGCAGCGGGGGCGGGACGGCCAAAAACATTCAGTACTTC
CASSGGGTAKNIQYF
>TRBV30|NA|TRBJ1-5|NA
TGTGCCTGGAGTGAGACCAGAAATCAGCCCCAGCATTTT
CAWSETRNQPQHF
>TRBV28|NA|TRBJ2-1|TRBD2
TGTGCCAGCAGTTTAGGTAACCTGTGGACTAGCGGGCAATACAATGAGCAGTTCTTC
CASSLGNLWTSGQYNEQFF
>TRBV18|NA|TRBJ1-2|NA
TGTGCCAGCTCACCGCAGACAGGCGGCTACACCTTC
CASSPQTGGYTF
>TRBV28|NA|TRBJ1-2|NA
TGTGCCAGCAGTTTAATAAGGACAGAATTCTATGGCTACACCTTC
CASSLIRTEFYGYTF
>TRBV15|once|TRBJ2-1|TRBD2
TGTGCCACCAGCAGAGGGGGAGGGAACTCCTACAATGAGCAGTTCTTC
CATSRGGGNSYNEQFF
>TRBV4-3|NA|TRBJ2-7|NA
TGCGCCAGCAGCCAAGCACAGGGAGGGATCGAGCAGTACTTC
CASSQAQGGIEQYF
>TRBV27|NA|TRBJ2-7|TRBD1
TGTGCCAGCAGTTTATCTCCAGGGGGCGGCTACGAGCAGTACTTC
CASSLSPGGGYEQYF
>TRBV10-3|NA|TRBJ2-5|NA
TGTGCCATCATACGGGAAAGAGAGACCCAGTACTTC
CAIIRERETQYF
>TRBV4-1|NA|TRBJ2-7|TRBD1
TGCGCCAGCAGCCGACACACCGGGACAGAGGCCTACGAGCAGTACTTC
CASSRHTGTEAYEQYF
>TRBV7-9|NA|TRBJ2-3|TRBD2
TGTGCCAGCAGCTTAGGTCTAGCGGGATCCACAGATACGCAGTATTTT
CASSLGLAGSTDTQYF
>TRBV9|once|TRBJ2-2|NA
TGTGCCAGCAGCCTCCAGCCTTCGAACACCGGGGAGCTGTTTTTT
CASSLQPSNTGELFF
>TRBV27|once|TRBJ1-5|NA
TGTGCTAGCAGTTTAGGGGTCAGTAATCAGCCCCAGCATTTT
CASSLGVSNQPQHF
>TRBV4-2|NA|TRBJ2-7|TRBD2
TGTGCCAGCAGCCAAGATCAGTGGGACGTGAGCGGGATCCCCTACGAGCAGTACTTC
CASSQDQWDVSGIPYEQYF
>TRBV15|NA|TRBJ1-4|TRBD1
TGTGCCACCAGCAGAATTCCGACAGGGGGCGGCGAAAAACTGTTTTTT
CATSRIPTGGGEKLFF
>TRBV6-1|NA|TRBJ2-1|NA
TGTGCCAGCACCAAGGACCTTTACAATGAGCAGTTCTTC
CASTKDLYNEQFF
>TRBV5-5|NA|TRBJ1-2|NA
TGTGCCAGCAGCTTAAGTCCGGGCAGAAACTATGGCTACACCTTC
CASSLSPGRNYGYTF
>TRBV30|NA|TRBJ2-1|TRBD2
TGTGCCTGGAGGGGCCACTCCGGGGCGGGAGGTGCGGAAGAGCAGTTCTTC
CAWRGHSGAGGAEEQFF
>TRBV19|NA|TRBJ2-1|TRBD2
TGTGCCAGTAGTCCCAGCGGGAGGGGATACAATGAGCAGTTCTTC
CASSPSGRGYNEQFF
>TRBV9|NA|TRBJ1-6|NA
TGTGCCAGCAGCGTAGGCCAGTATAATTCACCCCTCCACTTT
CASSVGQYNSPLHF
>TRBV6-1|NA|TRBJ2-7|NA
TGTGCCACCTCCGGACGTTACGAGCAGTACTTC
CATSGRYEQYF
>TRBV11-3|NA|TRBJ1-1|NA
TGTGCCAGCAGCTTAGGGTCGTGGGCGTCGAACACTGAAGCTTTCTTT
CASSLGSWASNTEAFF
>TRBV27|NA|TRBJ2-7|NA
TGTGCCAGCAGTTCCAGAGCACAGTACACCTACGAGCAGTACTTC
CASSSRAQYTYEQYF
>TRBV30|NA|TRBJ2-3|NA
TGTGCCTGGAGTAAACAGGGCGGGAGAAGCACAGATACGCAGTATTTT
CAWSKQGGRSTDTQYF
>TRBV5-1|NA|TRBJ2-1|NA
TGCGCCAGCAGCACCAGGGGATACAATGAGCAGTTCTTC
CASSTRGYNEQFF
>TRBV6-1|NA|TRBJ1-1|NA
TGTGCCAGCAGCCAACGGGGCAGGGAGACTGAAGCTTTCTTT
CASSQRGRETEAFF
>TRBV5-1|NA|TRBJ2-1|TRBD2
TGCGCCAGCAGCTTGGTTGCTAGCGGGGGGTATAGCAAGCAGTTCTTC
CASSLVASGGYSKQFF
>TRBV7-2|NA|TRBJ2-7|TRBD2
TGTGCCAGCAGCTTCGGCACAGCGGGAGGGGGCGAGCAGTACTTC
CASSFGTAGGGEQYF